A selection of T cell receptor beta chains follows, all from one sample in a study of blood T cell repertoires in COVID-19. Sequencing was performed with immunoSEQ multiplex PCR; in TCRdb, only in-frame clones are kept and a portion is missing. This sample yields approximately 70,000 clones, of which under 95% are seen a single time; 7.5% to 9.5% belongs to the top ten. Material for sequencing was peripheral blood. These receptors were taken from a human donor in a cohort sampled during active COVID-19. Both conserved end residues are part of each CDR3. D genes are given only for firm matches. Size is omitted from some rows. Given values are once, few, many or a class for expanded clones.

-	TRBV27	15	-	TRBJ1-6	CASSYESSYNSPLHF	TGTGCCAGCAGTTACGAGAGCTCCTATAATTCACCCCTCCACTTT
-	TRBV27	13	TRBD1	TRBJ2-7	CASSKGGTYEQYF	TGTGCCAGCTCAAAAGGGGGCACCTACGAGCAGTACTTC
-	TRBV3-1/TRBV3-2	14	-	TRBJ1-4	CASSQGQFYEKLFF	TGTGCCAGCAGCCAAGGGCAGTTTTATGAAAAACTGTTTTTT
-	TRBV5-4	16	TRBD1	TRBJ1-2	CASSSYDRGNSYGYTF	TGTGCCAGCAGCTCCTATGACAGGGGGAATTCCTATGGCTACACCTTC
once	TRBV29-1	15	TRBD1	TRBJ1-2	CIVGLYTGVHYGYTF	TGCATAGTAGGGCTTTACACAGGGGTCCACTATGGCTACACCTTC
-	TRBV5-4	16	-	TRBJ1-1	CASSLTPTGVNTEAFF	TGTGCCAGCAGCTTGACACCAACGGGAGTGAACACTGAAGCTTTCTTT
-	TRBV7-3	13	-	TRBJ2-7	CASSYAQGYEQYF	TGTGCCAGCAGCTACGCACAGGGCTACGAGCAGTACTTC
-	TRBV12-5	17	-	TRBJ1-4	CASGLAIGTNPNEKLFF	TGTGCTAGTGGTTTGGCCATCGGGACAAACCCCAATGAAAAACTGTTTTTT
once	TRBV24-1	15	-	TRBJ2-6	CATSDITTGANVLTF	TGTGCCACCAGTGATATAACAACCGGGGCCAACGTCCTGACTTTC
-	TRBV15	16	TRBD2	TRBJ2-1	CATSRPSGGSYNEQFF	TGTGCCACCAGCAGGCCTAGCGGGGGCTCCTACAATGAGCAGTTCTTC
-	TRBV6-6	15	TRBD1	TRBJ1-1	CASSYSSAGGTEAFF	TGTGCCAGCAGTTACTCTTCGGCAGGGGGTACTGAAGCTTTCTTT
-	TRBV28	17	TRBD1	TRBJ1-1	CASSFGGTGFMNTEAFF	TGTGCCAGCAGTTTCGGGGGGACAGGATTTATGAACACTGAAGCTTTCTTT
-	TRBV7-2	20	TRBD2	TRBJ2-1	CASSLARGLAGGHSYNEQFF	TGTGCCAGCAGCTTAGCCCGGGGACTAGCGGGGGGGCACTCCTACAATGAGCAGTTCTTC
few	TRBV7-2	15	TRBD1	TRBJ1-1	CASSLAGTGATEAFF	TGTGCCAGCAGCTTAGCCGGGACAGGGGCCACTGAAGCTTTCTTT
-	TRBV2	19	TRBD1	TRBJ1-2	CASSDVGTGGDSANYGYTF	TGTGCCAGCAGTGATGTCGGGACAGGGGGCGATTCGGCTAACTATGGCTACACCTTC
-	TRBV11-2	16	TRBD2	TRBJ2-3	CASSPYGGGIRDTQYF	TGTGCCAGCAGCCCCTATGGGGGGGGGATTAGAGATACGCAGTATTTT
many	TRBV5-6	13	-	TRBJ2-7	CASSLTTSYEQYF	TGTGCCAGCAGCTTAACTACTAGCTACGAGCAGTACTTC
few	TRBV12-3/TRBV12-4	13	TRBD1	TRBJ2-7	CASSPGQGYEQYF	TGTGCCAGCAGCCCTGGACAGGGCTACGAGCAGTACTTC
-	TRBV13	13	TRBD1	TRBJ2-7	CASSLGGGQEQYF	TGTGCCAGCAGCTTAGGAGGGGGCCAAGAGCAGTACTTC
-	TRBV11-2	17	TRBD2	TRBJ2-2	CASSAPTSGGPAGELFF	TGTGCCAGCAGCGCCCCGACTAGCGGGGGCCCGGCCGGGGAGCTGTTTTTT
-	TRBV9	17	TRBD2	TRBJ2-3	CASSVGPAGIAGDTQYF	TGTGCCAGCAGCGTGGGCCCCGCGGGGATAGCGGGGGATACGCAGTATTTT
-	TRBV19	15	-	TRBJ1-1	CASSIDHSENTEAFF	TGTGCCAGTAGTATAGATCATTCAGAGAACACTGAAGCTTTCTTT
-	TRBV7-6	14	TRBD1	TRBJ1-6	CASSSDRGISPLHF	TGTGCCAGCAGCTCGGACAGGGGAATTTCACCCCTCCACTTT
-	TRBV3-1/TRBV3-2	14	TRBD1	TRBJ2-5	CASSSTGLQETQYF	TGTGCCAGCAGCTCGACAGGGTTACAAGAGACCCAGTACTTC
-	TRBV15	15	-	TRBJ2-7	CATSIRDGESYEQYF	TGTGCCACCAGCATAAGAGATGGTGAGTCCTACGAGCAGTACTTC
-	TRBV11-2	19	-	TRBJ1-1	CASSLIRSGTRSMNTEAFF	TGTGCCAGCAGCTTGATTCGGTCTGGGACTCGGAGTATGAACACTGAAGCTTTCTTT
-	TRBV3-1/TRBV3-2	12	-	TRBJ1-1	CASSPSNTEAFF	TGTGCCAGCAGCCCTTCGAACACTGAAGCTTTCTTT
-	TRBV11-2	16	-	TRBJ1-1	CASSLEGGRWSVSAFF	TGTGCCAGCAGCTTAGAGGGGGGGCGCTGGTCCGTCTCAGCTTTCTTT
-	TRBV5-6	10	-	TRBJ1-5	CASTVSPQHF	TGTGCCAGCACGGTTTCCCCCCAGCATTTT
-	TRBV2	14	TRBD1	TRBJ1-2	CASCRQGIWSGYTF	TGTGCCAGCTGTCGACAGGGGATTTGGTCTGGCTACACCTTC
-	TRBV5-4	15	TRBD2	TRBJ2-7	CASSLPGLAGREQYF	TGTGCCAGCAGCTTACCGGGACTAGCGGGGAGGGAGCAGTACTTC
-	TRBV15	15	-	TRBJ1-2	CATSREDWGRGGYTF	TGTGCCACCAGCAGAGAGGATTGGGGGCGCGGTGGCTACACCTTC
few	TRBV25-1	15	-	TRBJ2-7	CASSEFRGKGYEQYF	TGTGCCAGCAGTGAATTCAGGGGAAAGGGTTACGAGCAGTACTTC
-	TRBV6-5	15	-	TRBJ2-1	CASSLDSSSYNEQFF	TGTGCCAGCAGCTTAGACAGCAGCTCCTACAATGAGCAGTTCTTC